Each of the 5 T cell receptor beta chains below was sequenced from the same sample in a study of T cells in women clearing cervical HPV infection. Using immunoSEQ multiplex PCR, the repertoire was profiled, and TCRdb retains in-frame clones only, with some absent. This listing includes 25,000 to 30,000 clones. Sequenced material: blood buffy coat. The receptors come from a woman between 18 and 69 years old with a cervical HPV16 infection that either progressed to CIN3+ or cleared (not recorded which).

On this clone itself: From the germline J gene comes the end of the CDR3, since the read stops 3 residues before it. The rearrangement links TRBV19 to TRBJ1-1, with D perhaps TRBD1 (5 bases). CDR3 size: 13 residues. V was trimmed by 4 bases and J by 1 base, leaving 7 bases between them. CDR1 and CDR2 (germline): LNHDA, SQIVND (reference sequence). Partial CDR3 DNA: TGTGCCAGTAGTACTGACAGGAACACTGAA. It is translated as CASSTDRNTE. The CDR3 as a whole reads CASSTDRNTEAFF.

Concerning this clone: Read data end 3 residues before the CDR3 end; the end is taken from the germline J gene. This chain connects TRBV29-1 to TRBJ2-7; 7 bases agree with TRBD2. The trim removed 6 bases at V and 4 bases at J, leaving 9 bases unmatched. This CDR3 has 13 residues. Germline-derived CDR1 and CDR2 are SQVTM and ANQGSEA. The CDR3 DNA, read in part, is TGCAGCGTCTCCCTGGGGGGGGGATACGAG. It yields the protein CSVSLGGGYE. The whole CDR3 sequence reads CSVSLGGGYEQYF.

Worth noting for this clone: Sequencing ends 3 residues short of the CDR3 end; the germline J gene provides the rest. V usage is TRBV6-2 or TRBV6-3 and J usage is TRBJ2-7; D is undetermined. The CDR3 contains 15 residues. Trimming cost V 6 bases and J 2 bases, with 17 bases left between them. The germline V gene has CDR1 MNHEY and CDR2 SVGEGT. The CDR3 here is CASRPTAVKTYEQYF. The CDR3 DNA, read in part, is TGTGCCAGCAGGCCTACTGCGGTAAAAACCTACGAG.

Regarding this clone: A junction end diverges from the germline sequence, so it may reflect a read error. The CDR3 end falls 3 residues outside the read, so it is completed with the germline J gene. The V gene is TRBV18, the J gene TRBJ2-1; 7 bases align to TRBD1. The CDR3 runs 15 residues. CDR1 is KGHSH and CDR2 is LQKENI in the germline V gene. CDR3 DNA, as far as it was read: TGTGCCAGCTCAGCACCGGGACAGAAATACAATGAG. It yields the protein CASSAPGQKYNE. Given in full, the CDR3 is CASSAPGQKYNEQFF.

This clone is identified as medium-sized from frequency. The read falls 3 residues short of the CDR3 end, and the missing part is taken from the germline J gene. V usage is TRBV2 and J usage is TRBJ2-2, with TRBD2 matching over 15 bases. Germline V gene sequence: CDR1 SNHLY, CDR2 FYNNEI. V was clipped by 4 bases and J by 6 bases; unmatched bases: 6. This CDR3 has 17 amino acids. CDR3 loop: CASSAGTSGRIAGELFF. The part of the CDR3 DNA that was read is TGTGCCAGCAGTGCAGGGACTAGCGGGAGGATCGCCGGGGAG.